A selection of T cell receptor beta chains follows, all from one sample in a study of cytomegalovirus exposure and HLA in healthy donors. Sequencing used immunoSEQ multiplex PCR; TCRdb keeps in-frame clones, though not all of them. The profile shows about 100,000 clones, around 75% of them singletons. Sequenced: PBMCs. All receptors come from a male donor in good health and CMV-seropositive. CDR3s include the opening cysteine and the closing phenylalanine or tryptophan. Fields, in order: clone size, V gene, J gene, D gene, CDR3 DNA, CDR3 protein. D genes are given only for firm matches. For some rows the clone size is stated as once, few or many, or as a class when expanded; others skip it.

.	TRBV7-8	TRBJ1-3	.	TGTGCCAGCAGCGTACCGGGAGCAGGAAACACCATATATTTT	CASSVPGAGNTIYF
.	TRBV2	TRBJ2-5	.	TGTGCCAGCAGTGTCGCGGCGTACCAAGAGACCCAGTACTTC	CASSVAAYQETQYF
.	TRBV7-9	TRBJ2-1	TRBD2	TGTGCCAGCAGCTTAGGGGCTAGCGGTGGAGGTGAGCAGTTCTTC	CASSLGASGGGEQFF
.	TRBV27	TRBJ2-7	.	TGTGCCAGCACCCCCCCTCCCGAGCAGTACTTC	CASTPPPEQYF
many	TRBV4-1	TRBJ1-3	.	TGCGCCAGCAGCCCTGGGACATTAGGAAACACCATATATTTT	CASSPGTLGNTIYF
.	TRBV7-2	TRBJ2-7	TRBD1	TGTGCCAGCAGCCTAAAGGGGGACAGCTACGAGCAGTACTTC	CASSLKGDSYEQYF
.	TRBV4-3	TRBJ1-2	.	TGCGCCAGCAGCCAAGAAAGCCGGGACTCAAATGGCTACACCTTC	CASSQESRDSNGYTF
many	TRBV6-6	TRBJ1-2	.	TGTGCCAGCAGCCCCGTGAGGGACTATGGCTACACCTTC	CASSPVRDYGYTF
.	TRBV18	TRBJ1-3	.	TGTGCCAGCTCACTGGACATGGGAAACACCATATATTTT	CASSLDMGNTIYF
.	TRBV29-1	TRBJ2-7	.	TGCAGCGTTGCGGTGGGGGGCTCCTACGAGCAGTACTTC	CSVAVGGSYEQYF
.	TRBV2	TRBJ1-1	.	TGTGCCAGCCTTCTCACTGGGAGGGAAGCTTTCTTT	CASLLTGREAFF
.	TRBV2	TRBJ2-7	TRBD1	TGTGCCAGCAGTGGGGACAGGTTCTCCTACGAGCAGTACTTC	CASSGDRFSYEQYF
few	TRBV6-5	TRBJ2-7	TRBD1	TGTGCCAGCAGTTACTCGGAGACAGGGTCCTACGAGCAGTACTTC	CASSYSETGSYEQYF
.	TRBV5-6	TRBJ2-7	TRBD1	TGTGCCAGCAGCCGTCAGTTAACAGGGGCAGCAAACGAGCAGTACTTC	CASSRQLTGAANEQYF
.	TRBV25-1	TRBJ1-6	.	TGTGCCAGCAGCGAAGGACAGAGCTCCTATAATTCACCCCTCCACTTT	CASSEGQSSYNSPLHF
few	TRBV5-5	TRBJ1-6	.	TGTGCCAGCAGAGGCCAGGGGAATTCACCCCTCCACTTT	CASRGQGNSPLHF
.	TRBV7-7	TRBJ2-5	.	TGTGCCAGCAGCCCCCTGGGCGGGGACTCCCAAGAGACCCAGTACTTC	CASSPLGGDSQETQYF
.	TRBV11-2	TRBJ2-7	TRBD2	TGTGCCAGCAGCTGGACTAGCGGGGCTTACGAGCAGTACTTC	CASSWTSGAYEQYF
.	TRBV7-2	TRBJ1-1	TRBD1	TGTGCCAGCACCTCAAACCCCGCAGGGGGTGGAGCTTTCTTT	CASTSNPAGGGAFF
many	TRBV6-5	TRBJ1-5	TRBD1	TGTGCCAGCAGTTACGACAGGGGGCGTTTTCAGCCCCAGCATTTT	CASSYDRGRFQPQHF